A selection of T cell receptor beta chains follows, all from one sample in a study of radiation and T cells in renal cell carcinoma. Clones were sequenced by immunoSEQ multiplex PCR, and TCRdb holds only the in-frame ones, with some missing. The sample yields under 100,000 clones, 70% to 85% seen once. The sequencing used blood, collected from a patient whose treatment included radiotherapy and nephrectomy. The receptor source for this set is a man aged 55 to 70 with renal cell carcinoma. Both conserved end residues are part of each CDR3. D genes are given only for firm matches. The size field is filled for only some rows; it gives once, few, many or a size class.

j_call,d_call,v_call,clone_size,cdr3_nt,cdr3_aa
TRBJ2-1,-,TRBV7-2,-,TGTGCCAGCAGCTTAGCCACAGGACGCTCCTACAATGAGCAGTTCTTC,CASSLATGRSYNEQFF
TRBJ1-2,TRBD1,TRBV29-1,once,TGCAGCGTTCGGGACAGGGGGCTAGGCTACACCTTC,CSVRDRGLGYTF
TRBJ2-2,-,TRBV10-1,-,TGCGCCAGTGGAGAGCAGGGAAGAACCGGGGAGCTGTTTTTT,CASGEQGRTGELFF
TRBJ2-5,TRBD1,TRBV6-5,-,TGTGCCAGCAGGGGGACAGCAGGAGAGACCCAGTACTTC,CASRGTAGETQYF
TRBJ2-7,-,TRBV6-1,-,TGTGCCAGCAGTGACCCCAGGGCTTACTCCTACGAGCAGTACTTC,CASSDPRAYSYEQYF
TRBJ2-1,-,TRBV29-1,-,TGCAGCGTTGAAGTGAGGCAGGTGGGGGCAAACAACAATGAGCAGTTCTTC,CSVEVRQVGANNNEQFF
TRBJ1-5,TRBD1,TRBV30,once,TGTGCCTGGAGGACAGGGGGAAATCAGCCCCAGCATTTT,CAWRTGGNQPQHF
TRBJ1-5,-,TRBV5-6,-,TGTGCCAGCAGCCTGACCGGGATGAATAGCAATCAGCCCCAGCATTTT,CASSLTGMNSNQPQHF
TRBJ2-3,TRBD2,TRBV7-8,-,TGTGCCAGCAGCCCGCGGACTAGCGGGGATACGCAGTATTTT,CASSPRTSGDTQYF
TRBJ1-3,-,TRBV5-4,-,TGTGCCAGCAGCTTGGGTGCAGGAAACACCATATATTTT,CASSLGAGNTIYF
TRBJ2-1,-,TRBV7-2,-,TGTGCCAGCAGCCCCCTAGGGCCCCTGAGTGGAGAGCAGTTCTTC,CASSPLGPLSGEQFF
TRBJ2-1,TRBD2,TRBV9,-,TGTGCCAGCAGCGTTAGCGGGTGGGTCGACAATGAGCAGTTCTTC,CASSVSGWVDNEQFF
TRBJ1-1,TRBD1,TRBV19,-,TGTGCCAGTAGTATAACCGGGACAGCGAACACTGAAGCTTTCTTT,CASSITGTANTEAFF
TRBJ2-5,-,TRBV5-4,-,TGTGCCAGCAGCACGTACCAAGAGACCCAGTACTTC,CASSTYQETQYF
TRBJ2-5,TRBD2,TRBV5-6,-,TGTGCCAGCAGCTTCGTTAAGACTAGCCGGTACCAAGAGACCCAGTACTTC,CASSFVKTSRYQETQYF
TRBJ2-5,TRBD2,TRBV30,-,TGTGCCTGGAGGGGACTAGCGGGAGAGACCCAGTACTTC,CAWRGLAGETQYF
TRBJ2-1,-,TRBV7-2,-,TGTGCCAGCAGCTTAGCGGGGGCGGACAATGAGCAGTTCTTC,CASSLAGADNEQFF
TRBJ2-7,-,TRBV30,-,TGTGCCTGGAAGGCAGACTACGAGCAGTACTTC,CAWKADYEQYF
TRBJ1-1,TRBD1,TRBV11-3,-,TGTGCCAGCAGCCTGACAGGGGGCGAGGGTGAAGCTTTCTTT,CASSLTGGEGEAFF
TRBJ2-1,TRBD1,TRBV29-1,-,TGCAGCGTGACCGGGACAGGGGACAATGAGCAGTTCTTC,CSVTGTGDNEQFF
TRBJ2-5,-,TRBV5-6,-,TGTGCCAGCAGCTTAGCCGCAGGGAAGACCCAGTACTTC,CASSLAAGKTQYF
TRBJ1-5,TRBD1,TRBV27,once,TGTGCCAGCAGCCCCCGCTTTTTCGGACAGGGGGGCAATCAGCCCCAGCATTTT,CASSPRFFGQGGNQPQHF
TRBJ2-6,TRBD1,TRBV15,-,TGTGCCACCAGCCTTGGGACAGCCGGGGCCAACGTCCTGACTTTC,CATSLGTAGANVLTF
TRBJ2-7,-,TRBV2,-,TGTGCCAGCAGTGAACAGGGGTCCCTGTCCTACGAGCAGTACTTC,CASSEQGSLSYEQYF
TRBJ2-7,-,TRBV9,-,TGTGCCAGCAGCGCGGACGGCGGATCCTACGAGCAGTACTTC,CASSADGGSYEQYF
TRBJ2-7,TRBD1,TRBV29-1,-,TGCAGCGTTGAAGGGTGGACAGGGGGCGAGCAGTACTTC,CSVEGWTGGEQYF
TRBJ2-7,TRBD2,TRBV6-6,once,TGTGCCAGCAGTTACTCCGGGGGGTCCGCCTACGAGCAGTACTTC,CASSYSGGSAYEQYF
TRBJ2-5,-,TRBV5-1,-,TGCGCCAGCAGCTTGGCGCACCCCCAAGAGACCCAGTACTTC,CASSLAHPQETQYF
TRBJ2-7,-,TRBV7-2,-,TGTGCCAGCAGCTTAGACTTCCCTTACGAGCAGTACTTC,CASSLDFPYEQYF
TRBJ1-5,-,TRBV28,-,TGTGCCAGCAGTTTCCAGGCCCTTGGTTATCAGCCCCAGCATTTT,CASSFQALGYQPQHF
TRBJ2-6,TRBD1,TRBV7-9,-,TGTGCCAGCAGCTTAGACTTAACCTACAGGGGGGCTGGGGCCAACGTCCTGACTTTC,CASSLDLTYRGAGANVLTF
TRBJ1-4,-,TRBV11-2,-,TGTGCCAGCGAGCGGGCTAATGAAAAACTGTTTTTT,CASERANEKLFF
TRBJ2-3,TRBD1,TRBV6-4,-,TGTGCCAGCAGTGAGGGACAGGGGGCAGATACGCAGTATTTT,CASSEGQGADTQYF
TRBJ1-4,TRBD1,TRBV5-1,-,TGCGCCAGCAGCCGGGACAGATCAACTAATGAAAAACTGTTTTTT,CASSRDRSTNEKLFF
TRBJ2-7,-,TRBV5-1,-,TGCGCCAGCAGCCCCCTGGCGGGTTCCTACGAGCAGTACTTC,CASSPLAGSYEQYF
TRBJ2-5,-,TRBV11-2,-,TGTGCCAGCAGCTTAGGAGCGGGTCAAGAGACCCAGTACTTC,CASSLGAGQETQYF
TRBJ1-2,TRBD1,TRBV18,few,TGTGCCAGCTCACCATTACAGGGGCCCGACTATGGCTACACCTTC,CASSPLQGPDYGYTF